This TCR beta chain came from a study of metastatic and nonmetastatic thyroid tumors. All patients were untreated before thyroid surgery. CDR1 and CDR2 (germline): SGHNT, YYREEE (reference sequence). The V and J ends lost 2 bases and 5 bases respectively, with 17 bases between them. The CDR3 is 15 residues long. This clone was found many times. With MiXCR, TCRdb reprocessed the PCR reads. The sample records about 23,000 clones, around 20% being singletons. This TCR was sampled from a male donor with papillary thyroid cancer or a benign thyroid nodule (not recorded which). Some clones in this sample may be carry-over from other donors' samples. Sequenced: blood. The rearrangement uses TRBV5-4 and TRBJ2-7; no reliable D call. The CDR3 spells CASSFFAGRLDEQYF. CDR3 sequence (DNA): TGTGCCAGCAGCTTTTTCGCAGGCCGGTTGGACGAGCAGTACTTC.